Listed here are 31 T cell receptor beta chains from one sample, sequenced in a study of molecular identifiers for immune sequencing clone quantification. TCRdb analysed the PCR reads with MiXCR anew, one entry per CDR3 protein. The data contain about 640,000 distinct CDR3 sequences, 20% of them singletons. The specimen sequenced was naive CD8+ T cells from blood, with Jurkat cell RNA spiked in. The subset: FACS-sorted CD8+CD4-CCR7+CD45RA+ naive T cells. These TCRs come from a human donor in good health. Some libraries in this study had Jurkat cell RNA spiked in.

This clonotype has more than one count but fewer than ten. The chain combines TRBV7-9 with TRBJ2-3, with 13 positions matching TRBD2. CDR1 is SEHNR, CDR2 FQNEAQ, per germline (reference sequence). The CDR3 is made up of 16 amino acids. Unmatched junction bases numbered 7, after V lost 5 bases and J lost 5 bases. The CDR3 DNA is TGTGCCAGCAGCACCTGGACTAGCGGGGGTGTAGATACGCAGTATTTT. Translating it yields CASSTWTSGGVDTQYF. The full variable domain, completed using reference TRBV7-9 and TRBJ2-3, is DTGVSQNPRHKITKRGQNVTFRCDPISEHNRLYWYRQTLGQGPEFLTYFQNEAQLEKSRLLSDRFSAERPKGSFSTLEIQRTEQGDSAMYLCASSTWTSGGVDTQYFGPGTRLTVL.

Concerning this clonotype itself: Relative to the germline gene, one junction end is altered; a read error may explain this. The chain combines TRBV9 with TRBJ2-7; 11 bases match TRBD2. Germline assignment: CDR1 SGDLS and CDR2 YYNGEE. The CDR3 consists of 15 residues. The CDR3 DNA sequence: TGTGCCAACAGCGTATCACTAGCGGGAGTGGGCGAGCAGTACTTC. Amino acid sequence: CANSVSLAGVGEQYF.

In its sample, this clonotype was seen many times. V usage is TRBV9 and J usage is TRBJ2-2; D unresolved. Germline CDR1 is SGDLS and CDR2 is YYNGEE. The CDR3 loop spans 13 amino acids. Trimming left V 2 bases short and J 3 bases short, with 5 bases between. The CDR3 nucleotides read TGTGCCAGCAGCGTGAGCGACACCGGGGAGCTGTTTTTT. It yields the protein CASSVSDTGELFF.

This clonotype was detected ten times or more. The chain has TRBV5-6 and TRBJ2-3; 8 bases fit TRBD2. CDR1 is SGHDT and CDR2 is YYEEEE in the germline V gene. With 0 bases clipped from V and 1 base from J, the junction kept 7 bases outside the gene matches. The CDR3 extends over 17 amino acids. CDR3 coding DNA: TGTGCCAGCAGCTTGGTCGGGGGGGCCCCCCGCACAGATACGCAGTATTTT. Its translation is CASSLVGGAPRTDTQYF. Drawing the rest from reference TRBV5-6 and TRBJ2-3, the complete variable domain is DAGVTQSPTHLIKTRGQQVTLRCSPKSGHDTVSWYQQALGQGPQFIFQYYEEEERQRGNFPDRFSGHQFPNYSSELNVNALLLGDSALYLCASSLVGGAPRTDTQYFGPGTRLTVL.

This clonotype was counted ten times or more. V is TRBV6-2 or TRBV6-3 and J is TRBJ1-5; no definite D call. CDR1 is MNHEY, CDR2 SVGEGT, per germline. The CDR3 is 15 residues long. V lost 8 bases and J 6 bases, leaving 20 bases between the germline ends. CDR3 DNA: TGTGCCAGCCGTGGAACTTACACGGGAAGTCAGCCCCAGCATTTT. Translation: CASRGTYTGSQPQHF.

This clonotype was seen many times. This chain connects TRBV19 to TRBJ2-3; D ambiguous. V lost 6 bases to trimming and J lost 7 bases, with 8 bases between them. There are 11 residues in the CDR3. Germline loops: CDR1 LNHDA, CDR2 SQIVND (reference sequence). CDR3 coding DNA: TGTGCCAGTAGCTCCGGAAATACGCAGTATTTT. This sequence encodes CASSSGNTQYF.

Regarding this clonotype: At one of its ends the junction is not consistent with the germline gene, which may arise from a read error. This chain connects TRBV3-1 to TRBJ1-6; maybe TRBD1 (6 bases). The CDR3 contains 17 residues. Germline lookup yields CDR1 LGHDT and CDR2 YNNKEL (reference sequence). The CDR3 DNA reads as TGTACCAGCAGCCGACTCTATTTGGCAGGGGATAATTCACCCCTCCACTTT. Its protein is CTSSRLYLAGDNSPLHF.

This clonotype was found many times. The chain joins TRBV13 to TRBJ1-1, with a possible D match to TRBD1 (5 bases). V was shortened by 5 bases and J by 0 bases, with 13 bases between the two germline ends. Germline loops: CDR1 PRHDT, CDR2 FYEKMQ (reference sequence). This CDR3 contains 15 residues. For the CDR3, the DNA is TGTGCCAGCAGCCACAGGACCACCATGAACACTGAAGCTTTCTTT. Translating it yields CASSHRTTMNTEAFF.

The V and J genes are TRBV7-3 and TRBJ2-1; 13 positions agree with TRBD2. The CDR3 runs 16 residues. CDR1 and CDR2 (germline): SGHTA, FQGTGA. The junction had 7 bases not matched to a gene; V was cut back by 4 bases and J by 7 bases. The CDR3 spells CASSSGLAGVGNEQFF. CDR3 bases: TGTGCCAGCAGCTCCGGACTAGCGGGAGTTGGGAATGAGCAGTTCTTC.

This clonotype has at least ten counts. This chain joins TRBV7-9 and TRBJ2-3; the D gene is possibly TRBD1 (6 bases). Trimming pared 6 bases from V and 6 bases from J, leaving 16 bases between. The V gene's germline CDR1 is SEHNR and CDR2 FQNEAQ (reference sequence). The CDR3 spans 14 residues. The CDR3 DNA reads TGTGCCAGCAGACGGTCGGGGACACACGATACGCAGTATTTT. Amino acids: CASRRSGTHDTQYF.

This clonotype occurred many times. The chain recombines TRBV2 with TRBJ2-5; 9 nucleotides line up with TRBD1. From germline, CDR1 is SNHLY and CDR2 FYNNEI. This CDR3 contains 14 residues. V lost 5 bases and J lost 2; bases outside the gene matches: 3. CDR3 DNA: TGTGCCAGCAGTTCCGGACAGGGGCAAGAGACCCAGTACTTC. Amino acids: CASSSGQGQETQYF.

The chain joins TRBV19 to TRBJ1-3, with D maybe TRBD1 (6 bases). CDR3 size: 15 residues. Trimming took off 6 bases at V and 4 bases at J, with 16 bases between the two ends. The germline V gene encodes CDR1 LNHDA and CDR2 SQIVND (reference sequence). CDR3 nucleotides: TGTGCCAGTAGCGTGACAGGCCGTGGGGGAAACACCATATATTTT. Its protein is CASSVTGRGGNTIYF.

This clonotype showed up many times. The chain combines TRBV27 with TRBJ2-2; the match to TRBD1 covers 7 bases. The trim removed 8 bases at V and 3 bases at J, leaving 9 bases unmatched. This CDR3 has 15 amino acids. The germline V gene has CDR1 MNHEY and CDR2 SMNVEV (reference sequence). CDR3 nucleotide sequence: TGTGCCAGCCGACAATGGACAGGAGACACCGGGGAGCTGTTTTTT. The encoded protein is CASRQWTGDTGELFF.

This clonotype was recorded a few times. The chain combines TRBV27 with TRBJ1-4; 10 positions match TRBD1. V shed 11 bases, J shed 4 bases, and the junction held 10 bases outside the gene matches. CDR3 length: 15 amino acids. Germline V gene data show CDR1 as MNHEY and CDR2 as SMNVEV (reference sequence). The CDR3 DNA is TGTGCCGGGGAAACGACAGGGGGCATTAATGAAAAACTGTTTTTT. Amino acids: CAGETTGGINEKLFF.

The chain links TRBV30 to TRBJ2-2; the D is unclear. CDR3 length equals 13 residues. Trimming removed 2 bases at V and 4 bases at J, with 8 bases between. Germline V gene lookup returns CDR1 GTSNPN and CDR2 SVGIG (reference sequence). CDR3 region: CAWSLTITGELFF. The CDR3 nucleotides are TGTGCCTGGAGTTTGACAATCACCGGGGAGCTGTTTTTT.

This clonotype has at least ten counts. The gene calls are TRBV29-1 and TRBJ1-2; no reliable D call. This CDR3 spans 14 amino acids. With 4 bases removed from V and 1 base from J, the gap between germline ends came to 13 bases. Germline V gene sequence: CDR1 SQVTM, CDR2 ANQGSEA. Here the CDR3 DNA reads TGCAGCGTTGGCAGTCGGCACGGTAACTATGGCTACACCTTC. This codes for CSVGSRHGNYGYTF.

This clonotype has ten or more counts. CDR3 nucleotides: TGTGCCAGCAGTTACTGGGCAGGGCCCACTGAAGCTTTCTTT. This gives the protein CASSYWAGPTEAFF. J is TRBJ1-1 and V is TRBV6-2 or TRBV6-3; possible D gene TRBD1, 5 bases. Deletions cut 1 base from V and 4 bases from J, with 10 bases between. CDR1 and CDR2 (germline): MNHEY, SVGEGT. The CDR3 is 14 residues long.

The V gene is TRBV4-1, the J gene TRBJ1-6; D might be TRBD1 (5 bases). This CDR3 spans 13 amino acids. Germline CDR1 MGHRA, CDR2 YSYEKL. Trimming removed 3 bases at V and 7 bases at J, with 7 bases between. The CDR3 nucleotides are TGCGCCAGCAGCCAGGGGACGAATTCACCCCTCCACTTT. Translation: CASSQGTNSPLHF.

This clonotype has ten or more counts. The CDR3, as DNA: TGTGCCAGCAGTTTAGTTGGCAGGGGCCAAGAGACCCAGTACTTC. This translates into CASSLVGRGQETQYF. The chain links TRBV28 to TRBJ2-5, with TRBD1 as a possible D gene (6 bases). Germline loops: CDR1 MDHEN, CDR2 SYDVKM. V was cut by 2 bases and J by 1 base, with 11 bases left in between. This CDR3 is 15 amino acids long.

This clonotype was observed a handful of times. A read error is possible here, since a much larger clone lies one base away. V is TRBV14 and J is TRBJ2-3; 8 bases match TRBD2. The germline gives CDR1 SGHDN, CDR2 FVKESK. With V trimmed by 0 bases and J by 4 bases, 3 bases remained unmatched. The CDR3 runs to 15 residues. The CDR3 sequence is CASSQDSGNSDTQYF. The CDR3 nucleotides are TGTGCCAGCAGCCAAGATAGCGGGAACTCAGATACGCAGTATTTT.

This clonotype was seen repeatedly, ten times or more. The rearrangement uses TRBV30 and TRBJ1-2, with a possible D match to TRBD1 (5 bases). The CDR3 has 16 amino acids. The germline gives CDR1 GTSNPN, CDR2 SVGIG (reference sequence). Trimming removed 0 bases from V and 4 bases from J, with 18 bases in between. The CDR3 DNA is TGTGCCTGGAGTGTACTGGGGGGTGTCGCCCGCTATGGCTACACCTTC. Translation: CAWSVLGGVARYGYTF.

The rearrangement joins TRBV4-3 to TRBJ1-2; D is undetermined. The germline V gene encodes CDR1 LGHNA and CDR2 YSLEER. Trimming cost V 2 bases and J 0 bases, with 10 bases left between them. There are 15 residues in the CDR3. The CDR3 DNA is TGCGCCAGCAGCCAAAGCACGGACGCTAACTATGGCTACACCTTC. This encodes CASSQSTDANYGYTF.

Concerning this clonotype itself: Just one base apart from a much larger clone, this may be a read error. The rearrangement uses TRBV5-1 and TRBJ2-2; TRBD2 matches 14 bases. Germline loops: CDR1 SGHRS, CDR2 YFSETQ. This CDR3 spans 16 amino acids. Here the CDR3 DNA reads TGCGCCAGCAGCGTGACTAGCGGGAGGGCCAGCGGGGGGCTGTTTTTT. Translated: CASSVTSGRASGGLFF.

The V and J genes are TRBV20-1 and TRBJ1-1; unclear D gene. Germline assignment: CDR1 DFQATT and CDR2 SNEGSKA (reference sequence). The CDR3 sequence is 14 residues long. V gave up 1 base and J gave up 2 bases, with 11 bases separating them. Here the CDR3 DNA reads TGCAGTGCTAGAGTCGAAGGGATAAACACTGAAGCTTTCTTT. The encoded protein is CSARVEGINTEAFF.

In this sample, this clonotype turned up a few times. The gene calls are TRBV19 and TRBJ1-1, with D possibly being TRBD1 (6 bases). Trimming removed 3 bases at V and 6 bases at J, with 14 bases between. The CDR3 has 14 amino acids. CDR1 and CDR2 from the germline V gene are LNHDA and SQIVND (reference sequence). DNA of the CDR3: TGTGCCAGTAGTATCGGGGGCAAGTATTCTGAAGCTTTCTTT. Its translation is CASSIGGKYSEAFF.

At least ten counts were recorded for this clonotype. This sequence joins TRBV5-1 and TRBJ1-6, with D uncertain. The CDR3 covers 13 residues. V gave up 5 bases and J gave up 6 bases, with 9 bases separating them. Per the germline V gene, CDR1 is SGHRS and CDR2 is YFSETQ. CDR3 bases: TGCGCCAGCAGGCGACGGTCTAATTCACCCCTCCACTTT. Translated: CASRRRSNSPLHF.

As for this clonotype: This may stem from a read error, because a much larger clone lies one nucleotide away. This chain links TRBV6-1 with TRBJ1-2, with D unclear. The CDR3 length is 15 residues. Trimming removed 10 bases at V and 4 bases at J, with 22 bases between. Germline CDR1 is MNHNS and CDR2 is SASEGT. CDR3 protein: CATRKPLTESYGYTF. As DNA, the CDR3 is TGTGCCACAAGAAAACCCCTGACGGAGTCCTATGGCTACACCTTC.

This clonotype was observed a handful of times. This chain links TRBV3-1 with TRBJ2-7; 9 nucleotides line up with TRBD2. The CDR3 length is 14 residues. Looked up from germline, CDR1 is LGHDT and CDR2 is YNNKEL (reference sequence). The junction had 7 bases not matched to a gene; V was cut back by 4 bases and J by 6 bases. The CDR3 sequence: CASSLAGDGVEQYF. As DNA, the CDR3 is TGTGCCAGCAGCCTAGCGGGAGACGGGGTCGAGCAGTACTTC.

The chain uses TRBV19 and TRBJ1-1; 10 nucleotides match TRBD1. The CDR3 runs to 14 residues. Germline assignment: CDR1 LNHDA and CDR2 SQIVND (reference sequence). V was clipped by 7 bases and J by 5 bases; unmatched bases: 7. In DNA form, the CDR3 reads TGTGCCAGTACCTTGACAGGGGGCGGTACTGAAGCTTTCTTT. Protein: CASTLTGGGTEAFF.

Only a few counts were recorded for this clonotype. The germline gene is not matched at one end of the junction; a read error may be the cause. The rearrangement joins TRBV20-1 to TRBJ2-7, with 8 bases lining up with TRBD2. CDR1 and CDR2 (germline): DFQATT, SNEGSKA (reference sequence). The length of the CDR3 is 15 residues. The CDR3 loop is CSASFLTGGPYEQHF. The CDR3 DNA reads as TGCAGTGCTAGTTTTTTGACGGGAGGGCCATACGAGCAGCACTTC.

This clonotype was found many times. This chain uses TRBV3-1 with TRBJ2-7, with 8 bases that match TRBD1. The germline CDR1 and CDR2 sequences are LGHDT and YNNKEL (reference sequence). With 0 bases clipped from V and 7 bases from J, the junction kept 8 bases outside the gene matches. The CDR3 spans 15 residues. CDR3 sequence (DNA): TGTGCCAGCAGCCAAGAATGGACAGGGATTTGGGAGCAGTACTTC. Protein product: CASSQEWTGIWEQYF.